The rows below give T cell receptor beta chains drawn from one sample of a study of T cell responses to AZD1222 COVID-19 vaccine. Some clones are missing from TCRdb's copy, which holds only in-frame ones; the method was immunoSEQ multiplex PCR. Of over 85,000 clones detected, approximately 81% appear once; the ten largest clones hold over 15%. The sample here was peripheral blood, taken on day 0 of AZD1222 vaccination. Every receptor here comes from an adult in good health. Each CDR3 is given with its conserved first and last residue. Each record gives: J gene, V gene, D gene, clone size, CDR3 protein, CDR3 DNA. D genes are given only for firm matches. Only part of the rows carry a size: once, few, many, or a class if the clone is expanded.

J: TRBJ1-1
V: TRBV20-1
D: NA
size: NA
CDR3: CSAPGLAEAFF
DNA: TGCAGTGCCCCAGGGTTAGCTGAAGCTTTCTTT

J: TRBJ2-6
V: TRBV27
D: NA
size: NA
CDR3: CASSLFTGLGANVLTF
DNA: TGTGCCAGCAGTTTATTTACGGGTCTTGGGGCCAACGTCCTGACTTTC

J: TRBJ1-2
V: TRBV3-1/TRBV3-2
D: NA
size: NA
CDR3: CASSPRGFGYGYTF
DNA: TGTGCCAGCAGCCCCAGGGGATTTGGCTATGGCTACACCTTC

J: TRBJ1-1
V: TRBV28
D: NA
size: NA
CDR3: CASSSTGPEAFF
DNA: TGTGCCAGCAGCTCAACCGGGCCTGAAGCTTTCTTT

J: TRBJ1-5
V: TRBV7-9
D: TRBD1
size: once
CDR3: CASSSGQGPYPQHF
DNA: TGTGCCAGCAGCTCCGGACAGGGTCCCTATCCCCAGCATTTT

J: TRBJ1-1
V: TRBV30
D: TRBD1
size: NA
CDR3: CAWTPGTANTEAFF
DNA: TGTGCCTGGACCCCCGGGACAGCGAACACTGAAGCTTTCTTT

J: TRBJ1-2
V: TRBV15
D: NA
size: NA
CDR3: CATSRDPGNYGYTF
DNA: TGTGCCACCAGCAGAGATCCCGGTAACTATGGCTACACCTTC

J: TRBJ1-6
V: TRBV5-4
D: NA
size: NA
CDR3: CASSSEGNSPLHF
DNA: TGTGCCAGCAGCTCCGAGGGGAATTCACCCCTCCACTTT

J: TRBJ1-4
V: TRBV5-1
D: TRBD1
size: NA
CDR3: CASSWDGTGTEKLFF
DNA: TGCGCCAGCAGCTGGGACGGGACAGGGACCGAAAAACTGTTTTTT

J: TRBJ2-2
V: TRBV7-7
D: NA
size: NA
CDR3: CASSLDNTGELFF
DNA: TGTGCTAGCAGCTTAGATAACACCGGGGAGCTGTTTTTT

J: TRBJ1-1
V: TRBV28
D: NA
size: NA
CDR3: CASHPQNTEAFF
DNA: TGTGCCAGCCACCCCCAGAACACTGAAGCTTTCTTT

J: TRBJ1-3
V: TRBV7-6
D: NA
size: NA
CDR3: CASSPTTGFSGNTIYF
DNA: TGTGCCAGCAGCCCGACAACAGGGTTCTCTGGAAACACCATATATTTT

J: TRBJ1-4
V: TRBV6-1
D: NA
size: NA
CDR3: CASSEAGTMWAHELFF
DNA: TGTGCCAGCAGTGAAGCGGGGACGATGTGGGCCCACGAACTGTTTTTT

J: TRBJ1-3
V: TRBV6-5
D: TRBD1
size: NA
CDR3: CASTRTGENTIYF
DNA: TGTGCCAGCACACGGACAGGGGAAAACACCATATATTTT

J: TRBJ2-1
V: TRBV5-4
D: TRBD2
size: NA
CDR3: CASSSGTSGNYNEQFF
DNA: TGTGCCAGCAGCAGCGGAACTAGCGGAAACTACAATGAGCAGTTCTTC

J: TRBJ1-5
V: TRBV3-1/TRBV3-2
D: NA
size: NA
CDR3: CASSQDTGTGNQPQHF
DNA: TGTGCCAGCAGCCAAGATACGGGCACCGGCAATCAGCCCCAGCATTTT

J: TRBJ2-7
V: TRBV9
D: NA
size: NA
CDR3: CASSDAGNSFDEQYF
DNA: TGTGCCAGCAGCGACGCAGGGAACAGCTTCGACGAGCAGTACTTC

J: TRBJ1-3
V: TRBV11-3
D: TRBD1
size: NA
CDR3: CASSPGTGENTIYF
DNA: TGTGCCAGCAGCCCTGGGACAGGGGAAAACACCATATATTTT

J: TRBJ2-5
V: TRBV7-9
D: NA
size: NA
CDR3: CASSLETGGAQETQYF
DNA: TGTGCCAGCAGCTTAGAGACAGGTGGGGCCCAAGAGACCCAGTACTTC

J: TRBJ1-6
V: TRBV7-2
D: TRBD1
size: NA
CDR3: CASSEQGFLNSPLHF
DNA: TGTGCCAGCAGCGAACAGGGGTTCTTGAATTCACCCCTCCACTTT

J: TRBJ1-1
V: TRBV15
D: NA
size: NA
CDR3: CATSRGEVLNTEAFF
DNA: TGTGCCACCAGCAGAGGGGAGGTCCTGAACACTGAAGCTTTCTTT

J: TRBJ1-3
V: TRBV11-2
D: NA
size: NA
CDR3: CASSLGTWNTIYF
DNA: TGTGCCAGCAGCTTAGGAACGTGGAACACCATATATTTT

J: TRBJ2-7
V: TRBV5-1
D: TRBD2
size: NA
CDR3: CASSLGLAGSSYEQYF
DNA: TGCGCCAGCAGCTTGGGATTAGCGGGATCCAGCTACGAGCAGTACTTC

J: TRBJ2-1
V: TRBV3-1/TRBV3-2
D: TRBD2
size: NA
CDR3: CASSQGFGTSGRNEQFF
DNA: TGTGCCAGCAGCCAAGGCTTTGGGACTAGCGGGAGGAATGAGCAGTTCTTC

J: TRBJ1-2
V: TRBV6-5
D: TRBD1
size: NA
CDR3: CASTSQGGWLGYTF
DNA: TGTGCCAGCACCAGCCAGGGGGGTTGGCTCGGCTACACCTTC